A selection of T cell receptor beta chains follows, all from one sample in a study of T-cell memory formation after mild COVID-19. MiXCR was run by TCRdb on the 5' RACE reads, yielding one entry per CDR3 protein. The sample records about 430,000 distinct CDR3 sequences, roughly 26% being singletons. The sample consisted of PBMCs or a T cell subset sorted from them (not recorded which). These receptors originate from an adult woman who had mild COVID-19 (a few samples of this study predate the infection). Cell type and time point are not known. CDR3s include the opening cysteine and the closing phenylalanine or tryptophan. A D gene is named only where the DNA matches it firmly. Clone size is given for some rows only: seen once, a few or many times, or a class if the clone is expanded.

V gene: TRBV20-1; D gene: -; clone size: few; J gene: TRBJ2-3; CDR3 DNA: TGCAGTGCTGTACTTCACACAGATACGCAGTATTTT; CDR3 protein: CSAVLHTDTQYF
V gene: TRBV9; D gene: TRBD1; clone size: -; J gene: TRBJ2-7; CDR3 DNA: TGTGCCAGCAGCTTACAGGGGGCCCTGGGCGAGCAGTACTTC; CDR3 protein: CASSLQGALGEQYF
V gene: TRBV5-5; D gene: -; clone size: few; J gene: TRBJ1-1; CDR3 DNA: TGTGCCAGCAGCTTGGCCGAGGGGATGGTAGTGGACACTGAAGCTTTCTTT; CDR3 protein: CASSLAEGMVVDTEAFF
V gene: TRBV7-6; D gene: -; clone size: few; J gene: TRBJ1-4; CDR3 DNA: TGTGCCAGCAGCCGCGAAAAACTGTTTTTT; CDR3 protein: CASSREKLFF
V gene: TRBV4-2; D gene: -; clone size: -; J gene: TRBJ2-7; CDR3 DNA: TGTGCCAGCAGCCATACGGATAATTCCGAGCAGTACTTC; CDR3 protein: CASSHTDNSEQYF
V gene: TRBV15; D gene: TRBD2; clone size: few; J gene: TRBJ2-7; CDR3 DNA: TGTGCCACCAGCAGAGAAGCGGGAGCAGGGTACGAGCAGTACTTC; CDR3 protein: CATSREAGAGYEQYF
V gene: TRBV5-1; D gene: -; clone size: many; J gene: TRBJ2-3; CDR3 DNA: TGCGCCAGCAGCCGCAGCGACGGCGGGGATACGCAGTATTTT; CDR3 protein: CASSRSDGGDTQYF
V gene: TRBV24-1; D gene: -; clone size: few; J gene: TRBJ2-7; CDR3 DNA: TGTGCCACCGGGAGTGAGGAGCAGTACTTC; CDR3 protein: CATGSEEQYF
V gene: TRBV7-6; D gene: TRBD1; clone size: few; J gene: TRBJ2-7; CDR3 DNA: TGTGCCAGCAGTTCCGGACAGGGCATCGAGCAGTACTTC; CDR3 protein: CASSSGQGIEQYF
V gene: TRBV12-3/TRBV12-4; D gene: -; clone size: -; J gene: TRBJ1-2; CDR3 DNA: TGTGCCAGCAGCCCCCGGGCTCATGATGGCTACACCTTC; CDR3 protein: CASSPRAHDGYTF
V gene: TRBV15; D gene: -; clone size: -; J gene: TRBJ2-5; CDR3 DNA: TGTGCCACCAGCATTACGAAAGAGACCCAGTACTTC; CDR3 protein: CATSITKETQYF
V gene: TRBV7-3; D gene: -; clone size: few; J gene: TRBJ2-1; CDR3 DNA: TGTGCCAGCAGCTTAGCAGGGGCGAATAATGAGCAGTTCTTC; CDR3 protein: CASSLAGANNEQFF
V gene: TRBV4-2; D gene: -; clone size: few; J gene: TRBJ2-7; CDR3 DNA: TGTGCCAGCAGCCAAAGGGCGTACGAGCAGTACTTC; CDR3 protein: CASSQRAYEQYF
V gene: TRBV30; D gene: -; clone size: -; J gene: TRBJ1-6; CDR3 DNA: TGTGCCTGGAGCCCGGGACGGGTCTATGGTTCACCCCTCCACTTT; CDR3 protein: CAWSPGRVYGSPLHF
V gene: TRBV12-3/TRBV12-4; D gene: TRBD2; clone size: many; J gene: TRBJ2-1; CDR3 DNA: TGTGCCAGCAGCTTTGGCCTAGCGGGATACAATGAGCAGTTCTTC; CDR3 protein: CASSFGLAGYNEQFF
V gene: TRBV12-3/TRBV12-4; D gene: -; clone size: few; J gene: TRBJ2-1; CDR3 DNA: TGTGCCAGCAGTTCCCGGGACATTTACAATGAGCAGTTCTTC; CDR3 protein: CASSSRDIYNEQFF
V gene: TRBV6-6; D gene: TRBD2; clone size: few; J gene: TRBJ2-7; CDR3 DNA: TGTGCCAGCAATGACCACCGCGGGACTAGCGGTACCTACGAGCAGTACTTC; CDR3 protein: CASNDHRGTSGTYEQYF
V gene: TRBV6-6; D gene: TRBD2; clone size: many; J gene: TRBJ2-1; CDR3 DNA: TGTGCCAGCAGTAAGACTAGCGGGAGAAGGAACAATGAGCAGTTCTTC; CDR3 protein: CASSKTSGRRNNEQFF
V gene: TRBV10-2; D gene: TRBD1; clone size: -; J gene: TRBJ1-3; CDR3 DNA: TGCGCCAGCAGTGAGCCAGGGGGCTCTGGAAACACCATATATTTT; CDR3 protein: CASSEPGGSGNTIYF
V gene: TRBV20-1; D gene: TRBD2; clone size: few; J gene: TRBJ2-1; CDR3 DNA: TGCAGTCCGACTCTAGCGGGGGGCCATGAGCAGTTCTTC; CDR3 protein: CSPTLAGGHEQFF
V gene: TRBV19; D gene: TRBD2; clone size: -; J gene: TRBJ2-1; CDR3 DNA: TGTGCCAGTAGTATCAGCGGGAGTAAGAACAATGAGCAGTTCTTC; CDR3 protein: CASSISGSKNNEQFF
V gene: TRBV6-2/TRBV6-3; D gene: -; clone size: -; J gene: TRBJ2-1; CDR3 DNA: TGTGCCAGCAGAAGGCACAATGAGCAGTTCTTC; CDR3 protein: CASRRHNEQFF
V gene: TRBV20-1; D gene: -; clone size: few; J gene: TRBJ2-7; CDR3 DNA: TGCAGTGCTAGAGATGGGGCGGGCCGCTCCTACGAGCAGTACTTC; CDR3 protein: CSARDGAGRSYEQYF
V gene: TRBV3-1; D gene: TRBD2; clone size: few; J gene: TRBJ2-7; CDR3 DNA: TGTGCCAGCAGCCCCCGGGTAGGCGGGAGAGCCCCCTACGAGCAGTACTTC; CDR3 protein: CASSPRVGGRAPYEQYF
V gene: TRBV5-5; D gene: -; clone size: -; J gene: TRBJ1-1; CDR3 DNA: TGTGCCAGCAGACCCCGGTGGGGGGGGGGGACTGAAGCTTTCTTT; CDR3 protein: CASRPRWGGGTEAFF
V gene: TRBV4-1; D gene: TRBD1; clone size: -; J gene: TRBJ2-7; CDR3 DNA: TGCGCCAGCAGCCAAGATAAGTGGACAGGAGAGTACGAGCAGTACTTC; CDR3 protein: CASSQDKWTGEYEQYF
V gene: TRBV2; D gene: -; clone size: -; J gene: TRBJ2-4; CDR3 DNA: TGTGCCAGCAGTGGATCAGGAAACATTCAGTACTTC; CDR3 protein: CASSGSGNIQYF
V gene: TRBV7-9; D gene: TRBD1; clone size: -; J gene: TRBJ1-2; CDR3 DNA: TGTGCCAGCAGCTCGCCCGAGGGAGCAGGGGGCTATGGCTACACCTTC; CDR3 protein: CASSSPEGAGGYGYTF
V gene: TRBV30; D gene: -; clone size: -; J gene: TRBJ2-1; CDR3 DNA: TGTGCCTGGAGTGCCCTTTATTACAATGAGCAGTTCTTC; CDR3 protein: CAWSALYYNEQFF
V gene: TRBV30; D gene: -; clone size: once; J gene: TRBJ1-1; CDR3 DNA: TGTGCCTGGAGTGAGGACCGAGGGGACACTGAAGCTTTCTTT; CDR3 protein: CAWSEDRGDTEAFF
V gene: TRBV7-6; D gene: -; clone size: -; J gene: TRBJ2-1; CDR3 DNA: TGTGCCAGCAGCTTATCCTCCACAGGGGAGGATGAGCAGTTCTTC; CDR3 protein: CASSLSSTGEDEQFF
V gene: TRBV5-6; D gene: TRBD1; clone size: -; J gene: TRBJ1-5; CDR3 DNA: TGTGCCAGCAGCTTGGGGACAGGGGGCTGGACTCAGCCCCAGCATTTT; CDR3 protein: CASSLGTGGWTQPQHF